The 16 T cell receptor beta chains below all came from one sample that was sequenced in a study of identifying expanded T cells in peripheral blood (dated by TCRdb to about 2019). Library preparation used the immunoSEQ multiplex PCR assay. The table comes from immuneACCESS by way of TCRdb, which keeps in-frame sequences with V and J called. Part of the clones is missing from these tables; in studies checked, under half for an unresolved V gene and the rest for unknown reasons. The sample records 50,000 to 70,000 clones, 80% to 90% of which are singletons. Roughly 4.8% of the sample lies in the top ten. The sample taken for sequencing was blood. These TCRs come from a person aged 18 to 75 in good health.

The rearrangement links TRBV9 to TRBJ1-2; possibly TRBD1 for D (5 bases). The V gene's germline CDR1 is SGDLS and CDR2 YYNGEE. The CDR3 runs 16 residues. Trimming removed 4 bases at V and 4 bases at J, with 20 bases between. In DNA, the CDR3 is TGTGCCAGCAGCCCCACTGGGGGGGGTGCGGGCTATGGCTACACCTTC. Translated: CASSPTGGGAGYGYTF.

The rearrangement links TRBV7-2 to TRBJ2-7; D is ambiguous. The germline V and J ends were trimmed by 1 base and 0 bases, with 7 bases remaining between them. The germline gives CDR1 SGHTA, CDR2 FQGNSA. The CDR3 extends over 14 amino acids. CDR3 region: CASSLVTSSYEQYF. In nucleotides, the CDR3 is TGTGCCAGCAGCTTAGTAACCAGCTCCTACGAGCAGTACTTC.

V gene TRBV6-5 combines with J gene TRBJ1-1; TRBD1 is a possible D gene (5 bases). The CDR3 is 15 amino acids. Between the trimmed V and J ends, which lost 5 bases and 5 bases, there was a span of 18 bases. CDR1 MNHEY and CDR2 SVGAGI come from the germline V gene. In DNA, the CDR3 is TGTGCCAGCAGTACCTCGTCCAGGGAGGTGACTGAAGCTTTCTTT. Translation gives CASSTSSREVTEAFF.

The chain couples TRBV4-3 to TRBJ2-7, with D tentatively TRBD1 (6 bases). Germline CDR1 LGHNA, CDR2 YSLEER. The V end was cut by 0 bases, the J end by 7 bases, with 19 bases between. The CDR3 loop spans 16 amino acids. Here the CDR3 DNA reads TGCGCCAGCAGCCAAGATTTTAGTACAGGGATTGGGGAGCAGTACTTC. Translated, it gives CASSQDFSTGIGEQYF.

The CDR3 protein is CASSPGGLVPNTEAFF. CDR3 nucleotide sequence: TGCGCCAGCAGCCCAGGGGGCCTGGTCCCGAACACTGAAGCTTTCTTT. V gene TRBV5-1 combines with J gene TRBJ1-1; 8 nucleotides agree with TRBD1. This CDR3 comprises 16 residues. Germline assignment: CDR1 SGHRS and CDR2 YFSETQ. Unmatched junction bases numbered 9, after V lost 4 bases and J lost 1 base.

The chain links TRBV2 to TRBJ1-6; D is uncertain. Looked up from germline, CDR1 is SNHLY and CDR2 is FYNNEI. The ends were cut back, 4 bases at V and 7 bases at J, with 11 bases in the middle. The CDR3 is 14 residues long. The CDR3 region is CASSGTEQNSPLHF. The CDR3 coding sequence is TGTGCCAGCAGTGGGACCGAGCAGAATTCACCCCTCCACTTT. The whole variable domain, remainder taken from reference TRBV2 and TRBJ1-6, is EPEVTQTPSHQVTQMGQEVILRCVPISNHLYFYWYRQILGQKVEFLVSFYNNEISEKSEIFDDQFSVERPDGSNFTLKIRSTKLEDSAMYFCASSGTEQNSPLHFGNGTRLTVT.

In DNA, the CDR3 is TGTGCCAGCAGTTACCCGGGATTCGAAGAGACCCAGTACTTC. It yields the protein CASSYPGFEETQYF. This rearrangement joins TRBV6-6 to TRBJ2-5; TRBD2 is a possible D gene (5 bases). This CDR3 is 14 amino acids long. V was trimmed by 2 bases and J by 3 bases, leaving 10 bases between them. In germline, CDR1 is MNHNY, CDR2 SVGAGI (reference sequence).

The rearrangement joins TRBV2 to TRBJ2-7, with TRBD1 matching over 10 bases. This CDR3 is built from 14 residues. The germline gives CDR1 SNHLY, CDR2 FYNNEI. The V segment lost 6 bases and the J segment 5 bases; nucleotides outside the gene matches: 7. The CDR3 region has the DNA TGTGCCAGCAGGGGTGGACAGGGGGGCCACGAGCAGTACTTC. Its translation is CASRGGQGGHEQYF.

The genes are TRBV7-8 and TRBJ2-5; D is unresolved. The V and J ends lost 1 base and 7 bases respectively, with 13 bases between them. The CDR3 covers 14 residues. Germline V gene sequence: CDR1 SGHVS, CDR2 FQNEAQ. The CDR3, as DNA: TGTGCCAGCAGCTTAGGCAGATACTTAAGGACCCAGTACTTC. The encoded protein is CASSLGRYLRTQYF.

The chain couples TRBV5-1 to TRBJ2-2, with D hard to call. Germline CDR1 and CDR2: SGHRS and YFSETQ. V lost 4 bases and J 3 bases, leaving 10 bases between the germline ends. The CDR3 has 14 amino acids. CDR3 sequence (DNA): TGCGCCAGCAGCGAGGACGCCCACACCGGGGAGCTGTTTTTT. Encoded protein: CASSEDAHTGELFF.

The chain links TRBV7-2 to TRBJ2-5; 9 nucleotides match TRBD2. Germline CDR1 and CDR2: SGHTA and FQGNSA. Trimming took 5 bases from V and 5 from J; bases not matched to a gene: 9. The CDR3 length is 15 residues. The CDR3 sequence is CASSGLGLATETQYF. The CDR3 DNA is TGTGCCAGCAGCGGACTAGGACTAGCGACGGAGACCCAGTACTTC.

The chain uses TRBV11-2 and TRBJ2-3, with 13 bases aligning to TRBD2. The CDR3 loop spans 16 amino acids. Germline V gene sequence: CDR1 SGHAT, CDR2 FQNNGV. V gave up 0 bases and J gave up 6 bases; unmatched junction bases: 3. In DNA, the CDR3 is TGTGCCAGCAGCTTAGAGGGACTAGCGGGGTTCGATACGCAGTATTTT. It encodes CASSLEGLAGFDTQYF.

CDR3: CASSSARGPTNTGELFF. DNA for the CDR3: TGTGCCAGCAGCTCCGCTCGGGGCCCAACGAACACCGGGGAGCTGTTTTTT. The chain has TRBV13 and TRBJ2-2; the D gene could be TRBD1 or TRBD2 (5 bases each). V lost 4 bases and J lost 0, with 15 bases in between. The CDR3 runs 17 residues. From germline, CDR1 is PRHDT and CDR2 FYEKMQ (reference sequence).

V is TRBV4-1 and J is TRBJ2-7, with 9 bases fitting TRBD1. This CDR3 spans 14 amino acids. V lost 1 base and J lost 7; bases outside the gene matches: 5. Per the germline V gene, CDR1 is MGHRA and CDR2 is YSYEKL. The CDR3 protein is CASSQVQGAGEQYF. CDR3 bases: TGCGCCAGCAGCCAAGTACAGGGGGCAGGTGAGCAGTACTTC.

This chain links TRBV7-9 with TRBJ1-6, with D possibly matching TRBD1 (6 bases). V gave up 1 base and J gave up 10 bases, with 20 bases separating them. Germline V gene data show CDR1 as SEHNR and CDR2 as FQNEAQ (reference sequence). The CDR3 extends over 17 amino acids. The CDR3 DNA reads TGTGCCAGCAGCTTAGTTGTTACGGAACAGGGCTTCTCACCCCTCCACTTT. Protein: CASSLVVTEQGFSPLHF.

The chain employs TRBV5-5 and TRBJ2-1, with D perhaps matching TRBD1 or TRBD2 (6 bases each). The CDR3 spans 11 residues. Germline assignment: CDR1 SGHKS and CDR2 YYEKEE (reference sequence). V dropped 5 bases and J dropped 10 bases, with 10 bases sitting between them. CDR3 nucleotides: TGTGCCAGCAGACAGGGAGGCGAGCAGTTCTTC. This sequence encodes CASRQGGEQFF.